This TCR beta chain is from a study of cytomegalovirus exposure and HLA in healthy donors. 60 Vbeta and 13 Jbeta primers were used in PCR. Sequenced by immunoSEQ multiplex PCR; TCRdb stores in-frame clones only, minus some. The data contain about 150,000 clones, about 75% of them seen just once; the ten biggest clones take up 1.1% to 1.5%. Study conclusions and caveats: Later analysis identified a missense DCLRE1C variant that was linked to TCR beta V- and J-gene trimming. Solely CMV serostatus was available to characterize immune exposure.

On this clone itself: Its target is unknown.

Sequenced input: PBMCs. This TCR came from a woman aged 35 to 49 in good health and CMV-seronegative.

CDR3 residues: CASSLGPGDTDTQYF. CDR3 sequence (DNA): TGTGCCAGCAGCTTAGGCCCGGGTGACACAGATACGCAGTATTTT. The chain recombines TRBV7-3 with TRBJ2-3; no definite D call. The CDR3 is made up of 15 amino acids. The V end was cut by 2 bases, the J end by 2 bases, with 11 bases between. Germline V gene data show CDR1 as SGHTA and CDR2 as FQGTGA. Together with reference TRBV7-3 and TRBJ2-3, the CDR3 gives the full variable domain: GAGVSQTPSNKVTEKGKYVELRCDPISGHTALYWYRQSLGQGPEFLIYFQGTGAADDSGLPNDRFFAVRPEGSVSTLKIQRTERGDSAVYLCASSLGPGDTDTQYFGPGTRLTVL.